The 20 T cell receptor beta chains below all came from one sample that was sequenced in a study of cytomegalovirus exposure and HLA in healthy donors. PCR employed 60 Vbeta and 13 Jbeta primers. TCRdb keeps only in-frame clones here, not all; method: immunoSEQ multiplex PCR. The data contain approximately 130,000 clones, approximately 80% of them singletons. The specimen sequenced was PBMCs. The receptors were sampled from a middle-aged woman in good health and CMV-seronegative.

This chain connects TRBV19 to TRBJ2-1; D perhaps matches TRBD2 (5 bases). V lost 2 bases and J 3 bases, leaving 14 bases between the germline ends. Germline V lookup: CDR1 LNHDA, CDR2 SQIVND (reference sequence). This CDR3 comprises 16 residues. This chain's CDR3 is CASSIQRVFSYNEQFF. In DNA, the CDR3 is TGTGCCAGTAGTATACAGAGGGTCTTTAGCTACAATGAGCAGTTCTTC.

This chain uses TRBV27 with TRBJ2-7; 9 nucleotides match TRBD1. CDR3 size: 14 residues. CDR1 is MNHEY and CDR2 is SMNVEV in the germline V gene (reference sequence). After removal of 5 bases from V and 2 bases from J, the junction contained 4 bases not matched to a gene. The CDR3 DNA follows: TGTGCCAGCAGTCTACAGGGGGCTACCTACGAGCAGTACTTC. Translating it yields CASSLQGATYEQYF.

The V call is TRBV28, the J call TRBJ2-1; 7 nucleotides agree with TRBD1. The CDR3 extends over 15 amino acids. CDR1 MDHEN and CDR2 SYDVKM come from the germline V gene. V gave up 5 bases and J gave up 0 bases; unmatched junction bases: 4. The CDR3 loop reads CASSIPGGSYNEQFF. Here the CDR3 DNA reads TGTGCCAGCAGTATACCAGGGGGCTCCTACAATGAGCAGTTCTTC.

V is TRBV11-2 and J is TRBJ1-2; 8 bases map to TRBD1. Per germline, CDR1 SGHAT and CDR2 FQNNGV. V shed 2 bases, J shed 3 bases, and the junction held 5 bases outside the gene matches. This CDR3 has 15 amino acids. For the CDR3, the DNA is TGTGCCAGCAGCTTACCAGGGGGCGGTTACTATGGCTACACCTTC. Encoded protein: CASSLPGGGYYGYTF.

The rearrangement uses TRBV7-9 and TRBJ2-1, with 11 bases matching TRBD2. V dropped 3 bases and J dropped 1; count of bases not matched to a gene: 5. Germline lookup yields CDR1 SEHNR and CDR2 FQNEAQ (reference sequence). The CDR3 has 17 amino acids. DNA for the CDR3: TGTGCCAGCAGCTTTAGCACTAGCGGGGGATCCTACAATGAGCAGTTCTTC. Residues: CASSFSTSGGSYNEQFF.

This clone has only a few counts. The gene calls are TRBV7-2 and TRBJ2-1, with TRBD2 matching over 7 bases. Germline V CDR1 and CDR2: SGHTA, FQGNSA. V trimming: 5 bases; J trimming: 7 bases; junction bases outside the gene matches: 5. This CDR3 contains 13 residues. CDR3 in amino acids: CASSPTGRNEQFF. CDR3 nucleotides: TGTGCCAGCAGCCCAACCGGGAGGAATGAGCAGTTCTTC.

The rearrangement joins TRBV6-1 to TRBJ1-1; D might be TRBD1 (6 bases). Germline V gene data show CDR1 as MNHNS and CDR2 as SASEGT. V dropped 4 bases and J dropped 0 bases, with 9 bases sitting between them. This CDR3 region has 14 residues. CDR3 amino acids: CASSGWTVNTEAFF. CDR3 DNA sequence: TGTGCCAGCAGTGGCTGGACAGTGAACACTGAAGCTTTCTTT.

The rearrangement links TRBV2 to TRBJ1-5, with unresolved D. The CDR3 loop spans 14 amino acids. Germline CDR1 is SNHLY and CDR2 is FYNNEI. Deletions cut 6 bases from V and 8 bases from J, with 17 bases between. In nucleotides, the CDR3 is TGTGCCAGCAGCCCCCAGGTCCGGTCCGAGCCCCAGCATTTT. As protein: CASSPQVRSEPQHF.

The chain carries TRBV4-1 and TRBJ1-5, with D maybe TRBD1 (6 bases). This CDR3 is 14 amino acids long. V lost 4 bases and J lost 6, with 13 bases in between. Germline V gene sequence: CDR1 MGHRA, CDR2 YSYEKL. CDR3 residues: CASSPMAGVQPQHF. CDR3 bases: TGCGCCAGCAGCCCGATGGCAGGGGTTCAGCCCCAGCATTTT.

V gene TRBV29-1 combines with J gene TRBJ2-1, with 10 bases fitting TRBD2. The CDR3 covers 17 residues. V was pared by 1 base and J by 0 bases, with 6 bases of the junction left unmatched. Germline loops: CDR1 SQVTM, CDR2 ANQGSEA. The CDR3 spells CSVEGASGGPSYNEQFF. CDR3 bases: TGCAGCGTTGAAGGGGCTAGCGGGGGTCCCTCCTACAATGAGCAGTTCTTC.

Only a few counts were recorded for this clone. The V and J genes are TRBV5-4 and TRBJ2-3; D gene ambiguous. Per the germline V gene, CDR1 is SGHNT and CDR2 is YYREEE (reference sequence). This CDR3 has 14 amino acids. Between the trimmed V and J ends, which lost 0 bases and 4 bases, there was a span of 9 bases. The CDR3 DNA sequence: TGTGCCAGCAGCTTGGTCGCCCGAGCAGATACGCAGTATTTT. Translated: CASSLVARADTQYF.

The V gene is TRBV25-1, the J gene TRBJ1-1; D unresolved. The CDR3 contains 13 residues. Germline CDR1 is MGHDK and CDR2 is SYGVNS. Trimming shortened V by 4 bases and J by 8 bases, and 14 bases separated the two germline ends. CDR3 region: CASSVPGRAEAFF. Here the CDR3 DNA reads TGTGCCAGCAGTGTGCCGGGGAGAGCGGAAGCTTTCTTT.

This sequence joins TRBV9 and TRBJ2-6; the D gene is possibly TRBD1 (6 bases). Germline V CDR1 and CDR2: SGDLS, YYNGEE. The CDR3 runs to 17 residues. The ends were cut back, 0 bases at V and 0 bases at J, with 10 bases in the middle. CDR3 residues: CASSVVGQSSGANVLTF. The DNA of the CDR3 is TGTGCCAGCAGCGTAGTTGGACAGAGCTCTGGGGCCAACGTCCTGACTTTC. Together with reference TRBV9 and TRBJ2-6, the CDR3 gives the full variable domain: DSGVTQTPKHLITATGQRVTLRCSPRSGDLSVYWYQQSLDQGLQFLIQYYNGEERAKGNILERFSAQQFPDLHSELNLSSLELGDSALYFCASSVVGQSSGANVLTFGAGSRLTVL.

As concerns this clone: At one end, the junction sequence differs from germline, possibly due to a read error. This sample includes further DNA sequences coding for the same CDR3. The gene calls are TRBV13 and TRBJ1-1; D remains ambiguous. This CDR3 has 14 amino acids. Germline V gene lookup returns CDR1 PRHDT and CDR2 FYEKMQ (reference sequence). CDR3 DNA: TGCGCCAGCAGCTCCCTACAGCGGGACACTGAAGCTTTCTTT. Protein: CASSSLQRDTEAFF.

This rearrangement joins TRBV18 to TRBJ2-2; 8 bases line up with TRBD1. This CDR3 contains 16 residues. Germline CDR1 and CDR2: KGHSH and LQKENI. V lost 4 bases and J lost 2; bases outside the gene matches: 6. CDR3 nucleotide sequence: TGTGCCAGCTCACAAGCGACAGGGGTAAACACCGGGGAGCTGTTTTTT. This codes for CASSQATGVNTGELFF.

This chain uses TRBV11-3 with TRBJ2-3, with a possible D match to TRBD2 (5 bases). Germline CDR1 reads SGHNT; CDR2 reads YENEEA. This CDR3 has 15 residues. V was shortened by 3 bases and J by 3 bases, with 13 bases between the two germline ends. The CDR3 sequence: CASSLTTAGTDTQYF. The CDR3 bases are TGTGCCAGCAGCTTGACCACCGCGGGTACAGATACGCAGTATTTT.

The chain uses TRBV4-1 and TRBJ1-1, with D perhaps matching TRBD1 (5 bases). The CDR3 has 16 amino acids. Trimming cost V 3 bases and J 5 bases, with 19 bases left between them. Looked up from germline, CDR1 is MGHRA and CDR2 is YSYEKL. The CDR3 region has the DNA TGCGCCAGCAGCCACCACCCGGCCCAGGGTGATACTGAAGCTTTCTTT. As protein: CASSHHPAQGDTEAFF.

The chain joins TRBV19 to TRBJ2-2, with D perhaps matching TRBD2 (6 bases). V gave up 0 bases and J gave up 0 bases, with 14 bases separating them. The CDR3 contains 18 residues. Germline V gene sequence: CDR1 LNHDA, CDR2 SQIVND (reference sequence). The CDR3 spells CASSIDRGFTPNTGELFF. CDR3 nucleotides: TGTGCCAGTAGTATAGATCGGGGGTTCACCCCGAACACCGGGGAGCTGTTTTTT.

This clone was recorded a few times. CDR3 nucleotides: TGTGCCTGGGAGGACAGGGGAAGAAACTATGGCTACACCTTC. As protein: CAWEDRGRNYGYTF. V usage is TRBV30 and J usage is TRBJ1-2; 9 bases are shared with TRBD1. The CDR3 runs 14 residues. Germline V gene lookup returns CDR1 GTSNPN and CDR2 SVGIG (reference sequence). V shed 5 bases, J shed 2 bases, and the junction held 6 bases outside the gene matches. The full variable domain, completed using reference TRBV30 and TRBJ1-2, is SQTIHQWPATLVQPVGSPLSLECTVEGTSNPNLYWYRQAAGRGLQLLFYSVGIGQISSEVPQNLSASRPQDRQFILSSKKLLLSDSGFYLCAWEDRGRNYGYTFGSGTRLTVV.

This clone was counted a single time. V usage is TRBV27 and J usage is TRBJ2-7; 8 positions match TRBD1. Germline CDR1 is MNHEY and CDR2 is SMNVEV (reference sequence). The CDR3 has 18 residues. The V and J ends lost 1 base and 0 bases, in that order; junction bases with no gene match: 11. The CDR3 bases are TGTGCCAGCAGTTTATGGGGGACAGGCACCAGGAGCTCCTACGAGCAGTACTTC. Amino acid sequence: CASSLWGTGTRSSYEQYF.